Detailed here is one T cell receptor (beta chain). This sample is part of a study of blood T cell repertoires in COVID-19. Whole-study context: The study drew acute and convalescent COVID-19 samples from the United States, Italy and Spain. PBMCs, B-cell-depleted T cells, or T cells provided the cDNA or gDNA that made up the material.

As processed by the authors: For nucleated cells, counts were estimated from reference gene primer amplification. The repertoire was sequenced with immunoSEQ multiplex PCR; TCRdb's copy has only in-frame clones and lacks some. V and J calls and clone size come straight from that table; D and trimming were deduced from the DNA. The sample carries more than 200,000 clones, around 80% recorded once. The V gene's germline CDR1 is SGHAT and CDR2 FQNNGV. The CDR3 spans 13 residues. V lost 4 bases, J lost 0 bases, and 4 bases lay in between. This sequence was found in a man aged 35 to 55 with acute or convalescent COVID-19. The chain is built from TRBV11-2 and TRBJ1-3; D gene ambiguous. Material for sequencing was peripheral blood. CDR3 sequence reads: CASSSFSGNTIYF. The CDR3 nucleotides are TGTGCCAGCAGCTCCTTCTCTGGAAACACCATATATTTT.